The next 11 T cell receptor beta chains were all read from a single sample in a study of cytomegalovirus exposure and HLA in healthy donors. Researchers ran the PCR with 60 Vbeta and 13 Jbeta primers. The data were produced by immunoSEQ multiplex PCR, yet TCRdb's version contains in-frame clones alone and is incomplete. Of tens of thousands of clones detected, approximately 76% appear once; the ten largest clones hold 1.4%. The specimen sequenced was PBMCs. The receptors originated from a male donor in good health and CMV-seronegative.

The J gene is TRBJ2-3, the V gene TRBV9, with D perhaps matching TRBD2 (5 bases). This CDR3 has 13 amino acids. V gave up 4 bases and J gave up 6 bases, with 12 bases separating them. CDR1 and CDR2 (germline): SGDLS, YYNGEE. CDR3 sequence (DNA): TGTGCCAGCAGCCCGGACTTCCCGGATACGCAGTATTTT. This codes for CASSPDFPDTQYF.

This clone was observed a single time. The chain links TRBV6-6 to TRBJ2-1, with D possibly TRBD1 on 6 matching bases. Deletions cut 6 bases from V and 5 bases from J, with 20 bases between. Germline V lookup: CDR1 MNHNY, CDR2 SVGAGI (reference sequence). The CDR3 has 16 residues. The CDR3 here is CASSSGTTRPHNEQFF. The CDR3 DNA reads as TGTGCCAGCAGCTCCGGGACAACTAGGCCGCACAATGAGCAGTTCTTC.

For the CDR3, the DNA is TGCAGCGTTCGGAAACAGGGCTACGAGCAGTACTTC. As protein: CSVRKQGYEQYF. The V and J genes are TRBV29-1 and TRBJ2-7; tentatively, D is TRBD1 (6 bases). The germline CDR1 and CDR2 sequences are SQVTM and ANQGSEA. The V end lost 5 bases, the J end lost 3 bases, and 11 bases lay between the germline ends. The CDR3 is made up of 12 amino acids.

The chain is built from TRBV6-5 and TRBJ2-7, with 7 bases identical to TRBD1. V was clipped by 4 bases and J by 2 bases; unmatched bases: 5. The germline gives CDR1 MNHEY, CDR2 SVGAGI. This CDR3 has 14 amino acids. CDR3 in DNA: TGTGCCAGCAGTTCCCCAGGGGGAGCCTACGAGCAGTACTTC. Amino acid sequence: CASSSPGGAYEQYF.

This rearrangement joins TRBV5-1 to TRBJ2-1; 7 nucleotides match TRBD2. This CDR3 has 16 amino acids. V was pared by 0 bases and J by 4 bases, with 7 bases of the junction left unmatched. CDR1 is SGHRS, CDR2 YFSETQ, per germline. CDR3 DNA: TGCGCCAGCAGCTTGGGTCCAGCGGGATTATACAATGAGCAGTTCTTC. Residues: CASSLGPAGLYNEQFF.

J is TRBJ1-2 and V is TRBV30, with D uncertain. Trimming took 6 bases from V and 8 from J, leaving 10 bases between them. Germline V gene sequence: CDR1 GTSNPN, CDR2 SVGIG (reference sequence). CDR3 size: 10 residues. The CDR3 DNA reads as TGTGCCTGTTGGGAGACCGGCTACACCTTC. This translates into CACWETGYTF.

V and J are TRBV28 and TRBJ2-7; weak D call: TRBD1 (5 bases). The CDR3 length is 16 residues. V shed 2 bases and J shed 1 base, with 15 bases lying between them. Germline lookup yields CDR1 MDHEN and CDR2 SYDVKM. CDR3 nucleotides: TGTGCCAGCAGTTTAGAAGGGGCAGGGTCATCCTACGAGCAGTACTTC. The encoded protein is CASSLEGAGSSYEQYF.

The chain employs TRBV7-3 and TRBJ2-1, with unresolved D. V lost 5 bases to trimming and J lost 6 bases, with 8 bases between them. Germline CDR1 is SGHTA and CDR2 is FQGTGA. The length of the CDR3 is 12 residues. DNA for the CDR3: TGTGCCAGCAGCCCAAGCGCCAATGAGCAGTTCTTC. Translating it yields CASSPSANEQFF.

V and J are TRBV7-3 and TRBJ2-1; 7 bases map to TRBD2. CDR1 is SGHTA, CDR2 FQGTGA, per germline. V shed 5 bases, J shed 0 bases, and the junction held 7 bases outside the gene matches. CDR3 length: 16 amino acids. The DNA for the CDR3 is TGTGCCAGCAGCCCGTCCGCGGGGGTCTCCTACAATGAGCAGTTCTTC. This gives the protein CASSPSAGVSYNEQFF.

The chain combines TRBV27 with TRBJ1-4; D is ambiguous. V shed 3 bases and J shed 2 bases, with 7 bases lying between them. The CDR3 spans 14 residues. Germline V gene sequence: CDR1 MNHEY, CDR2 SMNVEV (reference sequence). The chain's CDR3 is CASSFIGTNEKLFF. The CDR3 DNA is TGTGCCAGCAGTTTCATCGGGACTAATGAAAAACTGTTTTTT.

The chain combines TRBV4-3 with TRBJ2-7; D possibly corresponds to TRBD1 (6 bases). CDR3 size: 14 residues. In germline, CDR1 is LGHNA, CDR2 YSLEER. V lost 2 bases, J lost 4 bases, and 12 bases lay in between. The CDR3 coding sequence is TGCGCCAGCAGCCAATCGTGGCAGGGGTACGAGCAGTACTTC. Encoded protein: CASSQSWQGYEQYF.